Below, 8 T cell receptor beta chains from the same sample are listed, as sequenced in a study of siplizumab effects on memory and regulatory T cells. The assay was immunoSEQ multiplex PCR, and TCRdb's table has in-frame clones only and misses some. The sample carries about 120,000 clones, about 95% recorded once. Material: non-Treg CD4+ T cells sorted from blood. Every receptor here comes from a human donor in good health.

This chain uses TRBV5-1 with TRBJ2-5; either TRBD1 or TRBD2 may fit D (5 bases each). V was shortened by 4 bases and J by 3 bases, with 7 bases between the two germline ends. Germline CDR1 is SGHRS and CDR2 is YFSETQ. CDR3 size: 12 residues. This CDR3 is CASSGTEETQYF. DNA of the CDR3: TGCGCCAGCAGCGGGACCGAAGAGACCCAGTACTTC.

The V gene is TRBV7-9, the J gene TRBJ2-3; no clear D gene. The CDR3 contains 13 residues. V dropped 2 bases and J dropped 1 base, with 4 bases sitting between them. Germline V gene data show CDR1 as SEHNR and CDR2 as FQNEAQ (reference sequence). CDR3 amino acids: CASSLKRTDTQYF. DNA for the CDR3: TGTGCCAGCAGCTTAAAACGCACAGATACGCAGTATTTT.

The CDR3 loop reads CASSRTGVIYEQYF. The CDR3 region has the DNA TGTGCCAGCAGCCGGACAGGGGTAATATACGAGCAGTACTTC. The chain joins TRBV6-5 to TRBJ2-5, with 9 bases lining up with TRBD1. The end of the DNA aligns better with TRBJ2-7, so the J call may be wrong. The CDR3 sequence is 14 residues long. CDR1 is MNHEY, CDR2 SVGAGI, per germline.

This clone was picked up one time. The CDR3 is CASSRGPPGQVYSNQPQHF. CDR3 in DNA: TGTGCCAGCAGCAGGGGACCCCCGGGACAGGTTTATAGCAATCAGCCCCAGCATTTT. The chain is built from TRBV21-1 and TRBJ1-5; the D call in the table, TRBD1, was not verified against the DNA. TRBV21-1 is flagged as a pseudogene. This CDR3 is 19 amino acids long.

The J gene is TRBJ2-3, the V gene TRBV11-2; 8 nucleotides align to TRBD2. This CDR3 contains 15 residues. Germline assignment: CDR1 SGHAT and CDR2 FQNNGV. J lost 5 bases, V lost 7 bases, and 11 bases had no gene match. CDR3 in DNA: TGTGCCAGCATCCTCGGGATGGGACTAGGAGATACGCAGTATTTT. Its protein is CASILGMGLGDTQYF.

The J gene is TRBJ2-1, the V gene TRBV6-5; possibly TRBD1 for D (8 bases). Trimming left V 11 bases short and J 14 bases short, with 19 bases between. This CDR3 region has 11 residues. The V gene's germline CDR1 is MNHEY and CDR2 SVGAGI. The CDR3 nucleotides are TGTGCCCTTGGTAGGGGGGGACAGGAGTTCTTC. Its translation is CALGRGGQEFF.

The rearrangement links TRBV5-4 to TRBJ2-3, with 7 bases identical to TRBD2. Germline CDR1 and CDR2: SGHNT and YYREEE (reference sequence). The ends lost 4 bases at V and 1 base at J; junction bases unmatched: 9. This CDR3 is built from 16 residues. The CDR3 reads CASSRPPAGGTDTQYF. CDR3 DNA sequence: TGTGCCAGCAGCCGCCCCCCGGCGGGGGGCACAGATACGCAGTATTTT.

The chain has TRBV11-1 and TRBJ2-5; 10 nucleotides align to TRBD2. V was clipped by 5 bases and J by 5 bases; unmatched bases: 11. Germline CDR1 is SGHAT and CDR2 is FQDESV (reference sequence). The CDR3 consists of 16 residues. The CDR3 sequence is CASSLVLAGGGETQYF. DNA of the CDR3: TGTGCCAGCAGCCTAGTCTTAGCGGGAGGAGGGGAGACCCAGTACTTC.